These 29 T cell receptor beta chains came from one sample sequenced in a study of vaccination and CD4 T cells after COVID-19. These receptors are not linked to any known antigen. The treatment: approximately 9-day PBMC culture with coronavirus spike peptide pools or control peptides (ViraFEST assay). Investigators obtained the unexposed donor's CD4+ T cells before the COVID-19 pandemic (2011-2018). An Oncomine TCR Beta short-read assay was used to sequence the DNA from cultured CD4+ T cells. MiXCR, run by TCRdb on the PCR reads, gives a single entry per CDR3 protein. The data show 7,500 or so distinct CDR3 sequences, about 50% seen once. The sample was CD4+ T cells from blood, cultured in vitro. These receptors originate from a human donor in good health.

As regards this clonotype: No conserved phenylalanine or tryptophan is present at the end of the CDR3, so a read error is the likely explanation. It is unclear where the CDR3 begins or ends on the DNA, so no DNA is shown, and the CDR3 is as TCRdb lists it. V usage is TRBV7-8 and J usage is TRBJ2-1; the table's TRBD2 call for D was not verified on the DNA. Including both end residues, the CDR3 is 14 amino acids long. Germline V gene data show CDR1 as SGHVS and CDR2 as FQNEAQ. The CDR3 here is CASSLGSGGTERLV.

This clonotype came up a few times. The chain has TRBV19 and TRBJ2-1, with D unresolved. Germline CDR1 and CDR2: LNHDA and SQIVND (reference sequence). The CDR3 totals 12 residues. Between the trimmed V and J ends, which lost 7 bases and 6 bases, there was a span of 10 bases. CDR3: CASIGFSNEQFF. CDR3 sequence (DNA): TGTGCCAGTATTGGGTTCAGCAATGAGCAGTTCTTC.

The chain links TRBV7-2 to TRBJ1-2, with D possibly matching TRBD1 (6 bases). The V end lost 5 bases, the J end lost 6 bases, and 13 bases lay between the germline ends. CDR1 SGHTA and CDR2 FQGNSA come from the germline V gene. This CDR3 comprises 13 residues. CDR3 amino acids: CASSPGQSHGYTF. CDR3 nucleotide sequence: TGTGCCAGCAGCCCCGGACAGAGTCATGGCTACACCTTC. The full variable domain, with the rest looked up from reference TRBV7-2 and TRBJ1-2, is GAGVSQSPSNKVTEKGKDVELRCDPISGHTALYWYRQSLGQGLEFLIYFQGNSAPDKSGLPSDRFSAERTGGSVSTLTIQRTQQEDSAVYLCASSPGQSHGYTFGSGTRLTVV.

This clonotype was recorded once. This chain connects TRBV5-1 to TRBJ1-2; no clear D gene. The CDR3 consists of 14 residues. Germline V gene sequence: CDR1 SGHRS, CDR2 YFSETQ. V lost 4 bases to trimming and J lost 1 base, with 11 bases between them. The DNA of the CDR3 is TGCGCCAGCAGCCCAGAGGGAGGTAACTATGGCTACACCTTC. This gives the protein CASSPEGGNYGYTF.

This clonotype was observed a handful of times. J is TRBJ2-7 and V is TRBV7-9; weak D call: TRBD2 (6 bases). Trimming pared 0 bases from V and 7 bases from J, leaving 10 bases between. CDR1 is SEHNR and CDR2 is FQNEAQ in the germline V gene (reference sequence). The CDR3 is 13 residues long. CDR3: CASSLAGGGEQYF. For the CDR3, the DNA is TGTGCCAGCAGCTTAGCGGGGGGAGGTGAGCAGTACTTC.

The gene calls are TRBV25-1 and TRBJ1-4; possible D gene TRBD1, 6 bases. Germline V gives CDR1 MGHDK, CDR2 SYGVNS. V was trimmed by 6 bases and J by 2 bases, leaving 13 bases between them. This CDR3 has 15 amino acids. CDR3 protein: CASSRGGWTNEKLFF. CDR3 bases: TGTGCCAGCAGCAGGGGTGGGTGGACTAATGAAAAACTGTTTTTT.

The CDR3: CASSEEGQGLGGYTF. Here the CDR3 DNA reads TGTGCCAGCAGTGAAGAAGGACAGGGGCTCGGAGGCTACACCTTC. The rearrangement joins TRBV2 to TRBJ1-2; TRBD1 matches 9 bases. Germline CDR1 SNHLY, CDR2 FYNNEI. The CDR3 loop spans 15 amino acids. V lost 1 base to trimming and J lost 8 bases; unmatched junction nucleotides: 8.

CDR3 region: CSASLLSGGGYTF. CDR3 coding DNA: TGCAGTGCTAGTCTTTTGAGCGGGGGTGGCTACACCTTC. V is TRBV20-1 and J is TRBJ1-2, with D possibly being TRBD1 (5 bases). The CDR3 spans 13 residues. Germline CDR1 is DFQATT and CDR2 is SNEGSKA (reference sequence). Trimming took off 3 bases at V and 7 bases at J, with 15 bases between the two ends.

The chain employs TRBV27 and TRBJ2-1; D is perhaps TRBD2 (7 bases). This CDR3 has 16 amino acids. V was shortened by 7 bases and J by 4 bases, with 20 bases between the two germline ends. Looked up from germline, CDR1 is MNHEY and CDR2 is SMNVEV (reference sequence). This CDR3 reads CASNAGAGLGYNEQFF. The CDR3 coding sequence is TGTGCCAGCAACGCGGGGGCAGGGTTGGGGTACAATGAGCAGTTCTTC.

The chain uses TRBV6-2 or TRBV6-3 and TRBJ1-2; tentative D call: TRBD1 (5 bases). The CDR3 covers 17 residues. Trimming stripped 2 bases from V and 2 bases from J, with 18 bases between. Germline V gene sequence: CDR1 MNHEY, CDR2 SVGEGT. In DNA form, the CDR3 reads TGTGCCAGCAGTTACAGAGCCGACAGCACGCGAAACTATGGCTACACCTTC. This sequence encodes CASSYRADSTRNYGYTF.

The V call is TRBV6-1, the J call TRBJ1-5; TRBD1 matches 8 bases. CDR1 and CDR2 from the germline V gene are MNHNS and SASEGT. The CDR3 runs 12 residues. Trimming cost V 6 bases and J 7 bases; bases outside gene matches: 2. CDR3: CASRTGVQPQHF. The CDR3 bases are TGTGCCAGCAGGACAGGGGTGCAGCCCCAGCATTTT.

The CDR3 sequence is CASSAVGFGEQYF. The CDR3 DNA follows: TGCGCCAGCAGCGCGGTGGGGTTTGGCGAGCAGTACTTC. The chain employs TRBV10-1 and TRBJ2-7; D is unclear. The V gene lost 6 bases and the J gene lost 6 bases, with 15 bases spanning the gap. Germline V lookup: CDR1 WNHNN, CDR2 SYGVQD (reference sequence). The CDR3 runs 13 residues.

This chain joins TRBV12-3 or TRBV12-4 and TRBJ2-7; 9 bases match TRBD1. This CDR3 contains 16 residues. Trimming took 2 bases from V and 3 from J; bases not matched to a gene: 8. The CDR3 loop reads CASSLIRDRDRYEQYF. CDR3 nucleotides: TGTGCCAGCAGTTTAATCCGGGACAGGGACCGCTACGAGCAGTACTTC.

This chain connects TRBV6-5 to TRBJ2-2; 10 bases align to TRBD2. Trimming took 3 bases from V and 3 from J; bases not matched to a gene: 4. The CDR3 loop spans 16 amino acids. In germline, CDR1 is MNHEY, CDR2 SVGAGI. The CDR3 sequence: CASSYRTSGHTGELFF. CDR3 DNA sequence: TGTGCCAGCAGTTATAGGACTAGCGGCCACACCGGGGAGCTGTTTTTT.

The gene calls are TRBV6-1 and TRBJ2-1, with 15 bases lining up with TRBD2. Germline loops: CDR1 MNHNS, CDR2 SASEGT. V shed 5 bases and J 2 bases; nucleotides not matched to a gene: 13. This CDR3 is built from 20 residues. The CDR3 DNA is TGTGCCAGCAGTCCCCCGCTGGGACTAGCGGGAGGCTACACCTACAATGAGCAGTTCTTC. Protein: CASSPPLGLAGGYTYNEQFF.

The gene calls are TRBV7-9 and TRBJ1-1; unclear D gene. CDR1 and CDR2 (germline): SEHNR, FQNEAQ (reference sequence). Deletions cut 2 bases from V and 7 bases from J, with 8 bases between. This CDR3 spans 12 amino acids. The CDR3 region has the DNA TGTGCCAGCAGCTTACCCCAGCTTGAAGCTTTCTTT. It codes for CASSLPQLEAFF.

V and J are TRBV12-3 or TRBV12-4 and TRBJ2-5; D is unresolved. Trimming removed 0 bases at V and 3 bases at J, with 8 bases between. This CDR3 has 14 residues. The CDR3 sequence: CASSLAGQEETQYF. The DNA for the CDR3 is TGTGCCAGCAGTTTAGCGGGTCAAGAAGAGACCCAGTACTTC.

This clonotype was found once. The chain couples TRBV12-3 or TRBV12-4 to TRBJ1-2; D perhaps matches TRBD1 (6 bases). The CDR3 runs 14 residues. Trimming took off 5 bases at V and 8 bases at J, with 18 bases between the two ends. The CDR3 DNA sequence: TGTGCCAGCAGTCCTTACGAGGGGGGAATAGGCTACACCTTC. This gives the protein CASSPYEGGIGYTF.

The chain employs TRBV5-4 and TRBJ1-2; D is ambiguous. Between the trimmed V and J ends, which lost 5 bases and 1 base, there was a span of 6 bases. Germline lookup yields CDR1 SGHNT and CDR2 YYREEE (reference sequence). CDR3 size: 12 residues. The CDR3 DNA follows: TGTGCCAGCAGTTTTGATAACTATGGCTACACCTTC. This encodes CASSFDNYGYTF.

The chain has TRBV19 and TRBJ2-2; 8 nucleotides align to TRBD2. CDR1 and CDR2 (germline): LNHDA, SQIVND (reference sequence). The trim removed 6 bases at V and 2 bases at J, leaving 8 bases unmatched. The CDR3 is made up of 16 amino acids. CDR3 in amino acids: CASRPGSGINTGELFF. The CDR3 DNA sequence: TGTGCCAGTAGGCCTGGTAGCGGGATTAACACCGGGGAGCTGTTTTTT.

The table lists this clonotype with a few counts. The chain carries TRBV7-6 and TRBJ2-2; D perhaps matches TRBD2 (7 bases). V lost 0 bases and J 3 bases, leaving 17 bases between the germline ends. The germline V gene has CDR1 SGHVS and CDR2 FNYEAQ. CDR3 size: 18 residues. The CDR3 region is CASSLALGGGLDTGELFF. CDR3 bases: TGTGCCAGCAGCTTAGCGCTGGGAGGGGGGCTCGACACCGGGGAGCTGTTTTTT.

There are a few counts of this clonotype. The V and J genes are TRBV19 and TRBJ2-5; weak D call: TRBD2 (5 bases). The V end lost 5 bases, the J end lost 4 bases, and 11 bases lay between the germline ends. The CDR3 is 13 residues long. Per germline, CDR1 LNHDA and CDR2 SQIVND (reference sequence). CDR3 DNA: TGTGCCAGTAGTCGAGGGATTCGAGAGACCCAGTACTTC. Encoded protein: CASSRGIRETQYF.

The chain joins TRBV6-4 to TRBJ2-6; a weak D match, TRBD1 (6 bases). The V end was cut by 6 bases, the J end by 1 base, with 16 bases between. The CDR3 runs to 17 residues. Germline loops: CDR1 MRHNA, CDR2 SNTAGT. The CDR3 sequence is CASSRQGLGSGANVLTF. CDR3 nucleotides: TGTGCCAGCAGCCGGCAGGGGCTGGGATCTGGGGCCAACGTCCTGACTTTC.

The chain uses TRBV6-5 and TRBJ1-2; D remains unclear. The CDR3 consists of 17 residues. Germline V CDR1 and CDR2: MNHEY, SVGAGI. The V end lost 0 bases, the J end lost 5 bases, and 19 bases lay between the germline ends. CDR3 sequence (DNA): TGTGCCAGCAGTTACTCGAACCGGGTCACAAACTCTTATGGCTACACCTTC. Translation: CASSYSNRVTNSYGYTF.

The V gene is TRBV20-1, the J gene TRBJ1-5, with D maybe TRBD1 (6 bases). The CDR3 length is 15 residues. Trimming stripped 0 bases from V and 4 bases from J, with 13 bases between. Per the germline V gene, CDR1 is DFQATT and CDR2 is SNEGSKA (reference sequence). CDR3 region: CSARDGAGVNQPQHF. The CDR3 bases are TGCAGTGCTAGAGATGGGGCAGGGGTTAATCAGCCCCAGCATTTT.

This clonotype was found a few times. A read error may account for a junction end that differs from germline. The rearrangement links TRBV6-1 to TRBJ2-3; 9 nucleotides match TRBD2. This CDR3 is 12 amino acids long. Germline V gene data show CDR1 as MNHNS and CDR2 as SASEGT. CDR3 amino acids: CASSPTGTSLHF. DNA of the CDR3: TGTGCCAGCAGCCCCACCGGGACTAGCTTACATTTT.

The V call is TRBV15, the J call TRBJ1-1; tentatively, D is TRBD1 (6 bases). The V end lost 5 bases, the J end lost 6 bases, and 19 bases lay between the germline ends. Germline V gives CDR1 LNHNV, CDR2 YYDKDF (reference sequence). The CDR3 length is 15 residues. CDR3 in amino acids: CATSLVRGARAEAFF. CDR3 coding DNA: TGTGCCACCAGCCTGGTAAGGGGGGCTCGGGCTGAAGCTTTCTTT.

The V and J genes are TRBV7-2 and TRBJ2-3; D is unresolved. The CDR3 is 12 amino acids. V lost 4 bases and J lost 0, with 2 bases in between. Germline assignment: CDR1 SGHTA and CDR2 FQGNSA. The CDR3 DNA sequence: TGTGCCAGCAGCTATAGCACAGATACGCAGTATTTT. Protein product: CASSYSTDTQYF.

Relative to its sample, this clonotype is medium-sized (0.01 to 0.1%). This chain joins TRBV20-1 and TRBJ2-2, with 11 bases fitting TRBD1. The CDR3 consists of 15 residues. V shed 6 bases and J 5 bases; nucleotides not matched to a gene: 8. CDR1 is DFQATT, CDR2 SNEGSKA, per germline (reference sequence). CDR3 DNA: TGCAGTGCGGCAAATAGGGACAGGGGGACCGGGGAGCTGTTTTTT. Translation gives CSAANRDRGTGELFF.